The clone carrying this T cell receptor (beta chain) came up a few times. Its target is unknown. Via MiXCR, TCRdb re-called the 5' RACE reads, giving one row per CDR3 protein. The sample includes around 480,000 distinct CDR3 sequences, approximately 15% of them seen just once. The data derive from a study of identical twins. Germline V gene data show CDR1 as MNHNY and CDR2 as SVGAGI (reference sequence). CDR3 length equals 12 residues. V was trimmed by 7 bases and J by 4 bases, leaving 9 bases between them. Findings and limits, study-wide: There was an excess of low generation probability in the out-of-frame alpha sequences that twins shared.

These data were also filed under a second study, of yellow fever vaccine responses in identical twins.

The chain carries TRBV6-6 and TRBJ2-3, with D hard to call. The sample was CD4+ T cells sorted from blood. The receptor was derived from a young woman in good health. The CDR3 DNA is TGTGCCAGCAACATCGGGCCAGATACGCAGTATTTT. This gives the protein CASNIGPDTQYF.